Below, 13 T cell receptor beta chains from the same sample are listed, as sequenced in a study of T cell responses to AZD1222 COVID-19 vaccine. Here immunoSEQ multiplex PCR was the method, and the copy in TCRdb shows in-frame clones only, minus some. The data hold 74,000 or so clones, with 80% to 85% observed a single time. The material sequenced was peripheral blood, taken on day 0 of AZD1222 vaccination. Source of these receptors: an adult in good health.

The chain has TRBV7-9 and TRBJ2-7; D is undetermined. The CDR3 has 12 amino acids. Deletions cut 5 bases from V and 4 bases from J, with 9 bases between. Germline values: CDR1 SEHNR, CDR2 FQNEAQ (reference sequence). DNA for the CDR3: TGTGCCAGCAGCACCAGTGGTTACGAGCAGTACTTC. Translating it yields CASSTSGYEQYF.

The DNA of the CDR3 is TGCGCCAGTTCTGGACAGCCGGATCTCGAGCAGTACTTC. This gives the protein CASSGQPDLEQYF. V and J are TRBV5-1 and TRBJ2-7; a possible D gene is TRBD1 (6 bases). The CDR3 loop spans 13 amino acids. Germline V gene sequence: CDR1 SGHRS, CDR2 YFSETQ. Trimming left V 8 bases short and J 6 bases short, with 18 bases between.

CDR3 amino acids: CATKVGVLSNQPQHF. The CDR3 DNA reads TGTGCCACCAAAGTAGGGGTATTGAGCAATCAGCCCCAGCATTTT. This chain joins TRBV19 and TRBJ1-5; D may be TRBD1 (5 bases). Trimming left V 10 bases short and J 1 base short, with 17 bases between. CDR1 and CDR2 from the germline V gene are LNHDA and SQIVND (reference sequence). The CDR3 loop spans 15 amino acids.

The chain uses TRBV6-5 and TRBJ1-5, with D possibly matching TRBD1 (5 bases). The CDR3 is 14 amino acids. V dropped 6 bases and J dropped 6 bases, with 15 bases sitting between them. Germline V CDR1 and CDR2: MNHEY, SVGAGI. The CDR3 protein is CASSGAQGFQPQHF. CDR3 nucleotide sequence: TGTGCCAGCAGCGGAGCCCAGGGTTTTCAGCCCCAGCATTTT.

This CDR3 reads CASSIRASYGYTF. CDR3 DNA sequence: TGTGCCAGCAGCATTAGGGCCAGCTATGGCTACACCTTC. The gene calls are TRBV5-8 and TRBJ1-2; D is unresolved. V lost 4 bases, J lost 4 bases, and 11 bases lay in between. The CDR3 runs to 13 residues. Germline CDR1 SGHTS, CDR2 YDEGEE.

The CDR3 spells CASSLFRLRGNAFF. DNA of the CDR3: TGTGCCAGCAGCTTATTTCGCCTCAGAGGAAACGCTTTCTTT. The gene calls are TRBV7-2 and TRBJ1-1; D is unclear. The CDR3 loop spans 14 amino acids. In germline, CDR1 is SGHTA, CDR2 FQGNSA. Trimming cost V 2 bases and J 11 bases, with 18 bases left between them.

The chain is built from TRBV7-9 and TRBJ2-2; weak D call: TRBD2 (6 bases). The CDR3 is made up of 13 amino acids. Trimming pared 5 bases from V and 7 bases from J, leaving 11 bases between. The germline gives CDR1 SEHNR, CDR2 FQNEAQ (reference sequence). CDR3 protein: CASSPRGYGELFF. The CDR3, as DNA: TGTGCCAGCAGCCCACGGGGGTACGGGGAGCTGTTTTTT.

This chain uses TRBV18 with TRBJ2-1; 12 bases are shared with TRBD1. The CDR3 is 18 amino acids. Germline V gives CDR1 KGHSH, CDR2 LQKENI. Trimming cost V 0 bases and J 1 base; bases outside gene matches: 4. CDR3: CASSPPGQGALSYNEQFF. CDR3 DNA: TGTGCCAGCTCACCACCGGGACAGGGGGCGTTATCCTACAATGAGCAGTTCTTC.

CDR3 coding DNA: TGTGCCAGCAGTGAGGGGCCTGGTCAGGAGCTGGACGAGCAGTACTTC. Translation: CASSEGPGQELDEQYF. This chain links TRBV6-1 with TRBJ2-7, with D possibly TRBD1 on 5 matching bases. CDR1 is MNHNS, CDR2 SASEGT, per germline. Trimming took off 3 bases at V and 5 bases at J, with 20 bases between the two ends. The CDR3 loop spans 16 amino acids.

This clone has a handful of counts. The genes are TRBV6-5 and TRBJ2-1; D unresolved. CDR1 is MNHEY and CDR2 is SVGAGI in the germline V gene. The CDR3 has 15 amino acids. Trimming removed 5 bases from V and 0 bases from J, with 11 bases in between. The CDR3 spells CASSRTVSSYNEQFF. As DNA, the CDR3 is TGTGCCAGCAGTCGGACGGTGAGCTCCTACAATGAGCAGTTCTTC.

This clone showed up just once. The J gene is TRBJ1-5, the V gene TRBV27; D gene ambiguous. CDR3 size: 14 residues. Trimming pared 2 bases from V and 4 bases from J, leaving 9 bases between. Germline V gene lookup returns CDR1 MNHEY and CDR2 SMNVEV (reference sequence). CDR3 coding DNA: TGTGCCAGCAGTTTACTGGGAGGGAATCAGCCCCAGCATTTT. Translating gives CASSLLGGNQPQHF.

The chain links TRBV2 to TRBJ1-1; D may be TRBD1 (5 bases). The CDR3 runs to 11 residues. Looked up from germline, CDR1 is SNHLY and CDR2 is FYNNEI. Trimming cost V 6 bases and J 3 bases, with 5 bases left between them. The CDR3 sequence: CASRGDTEAFF. The CDR3 nucleotides are TGTGCCAGCAGGGGGGACACTGAAGCTTTCTTT.

V is TRBV6-6 and J is TRBJ1-1; tentative D call: TRBD1 (5 bases). The CDR3 is 14 residues long. CDR1 and CDR2 from the germline V gene are MNHNY and SVGAGI (reference sequence). V was clipped by 5 bases and J by 1 base, with 11 bases between them. The CDR3 DNA reads as TGTGCCAGCAGTAATCAAGGGGAGAACACTGAAGCTTTCTTT. Protein: CASSNQGENTEAFF.